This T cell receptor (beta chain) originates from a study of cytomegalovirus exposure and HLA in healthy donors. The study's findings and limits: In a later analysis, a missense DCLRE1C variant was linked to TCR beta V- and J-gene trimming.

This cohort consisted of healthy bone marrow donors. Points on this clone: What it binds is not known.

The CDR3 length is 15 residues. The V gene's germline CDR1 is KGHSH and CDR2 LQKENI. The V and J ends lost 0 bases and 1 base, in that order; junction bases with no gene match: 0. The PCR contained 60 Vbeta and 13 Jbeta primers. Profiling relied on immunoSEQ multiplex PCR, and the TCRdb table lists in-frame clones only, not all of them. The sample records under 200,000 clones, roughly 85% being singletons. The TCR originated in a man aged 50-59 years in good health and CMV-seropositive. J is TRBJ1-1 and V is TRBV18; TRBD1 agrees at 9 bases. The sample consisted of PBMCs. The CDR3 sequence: CASSPPGQGNTEAFF. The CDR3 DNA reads TGTGCCAGCTCACCACCGGGACAGGGGAACACTGAAGCTTTCTTT.